These T cell receptor beta chains were read from a single sample in a study of T cell responses to AZD1222 COVID-19 vaccine. Clones were sequenced by immunoSEQ multiplex PCR, and TCRdb holds only the in-frame ones, with some missing. Here the sample spans around 100,000 clones, over 90% being singletons. The material was peripheral blood, obtained on day 0 of AZD1222 vaccination. These receptors were obtained from an adult in good health. CDR3s include the opening cysteine and the closing phenylalanine or tryptophan. A D gene is named only where the DNA matches it firmly. Expanded clones get a size class; other rows say once, few or many, or leave the size out.

cdr3_aa	cdr3_nt	clone_size	j_call	d_call	v_call
CASSLQQGTDTQYF	TGCGCCAGCAGCTTGCAACAGGGTACAGATACGCAGTATTTT	NA	TRBJ2-3	NA	TRBV5-1
CATQGQGAYNEQFF	TGTGCCACGCAGGGACAGGGTGCCTACAATGAGCAGTTCTTC	NA	TRBJ2-1	TRBD1	TRBV6-5
CASSHSPGPGNTIYF	TGTGCCAGCAGCCATTCTCCGGGACCTGGAAACACCATATATTTT	NA	TRBJ1-3	NA	TRBV3-1/TRBV3-2
CASSSGYRGRIGQPQHF	TGTGCCAGCAGCTCTGGGTACAGGGGGCGAATAGGTCAGCCCCAGCATTTT	NA	TRBJ1-5	TRBD1	TRBV28
CATSRQGSNTEAFF	TGTGCCACCAGCAGACAGGGTAGTAACACTGAAGCTTTCTTT	NA	TRBJ1-1	NA	TRBV15
CASLTGISGNTIYF	TGTGCCAGCTTGACAGGGATCTCTGGAAACACCATATATTTT	NA	TRBJ1-3	TRBD1	TRBV6-5
CASSQLAGGYNEQFF	TGTGCCAGCAGCCAACTAGCGGGAGGCTACAATGAGCAGTTCTTC	once	TRBJ2-1	TRBD2	TRBV7-3
CASRPGLAVYEQYF	TGTGCCAGCAGACCGGGACTAGCGGTCTACGAGCAGTACTTC	NA	TRBJ2-7	TRBD2	TRBV6-5
CASSWDRSTQETQYF	TGTGCCAGCAGCTGGGACAGGTCCACCCAAGAGACCCAGTACTTC	NA	TRBJ2-5	TRBD1	TRBV7-2
CSALAGEKLFF	TGCAGTGCTTTGGCTGGGGAAAAACTGTTTTTT	NA	TRBJ1-4	NA	TRBV20-1
CALSGGEAYNEQFF	TGTGCCCTTTCTGGGGGGGAAGCTTACAATGAGCAGTTCTTC	NA	TRBJ2-1	TRBD2	TRBV5-4
CAWSVVGGPRGTDTQYF	TGTGCCTGGAGTGTAGTGGGAGGGCCTCGCGGGACAGATACGCAGTATTTT	NA	TRBJ2-3	TRBD2	TRBV30
CAWSKPTRTGYGYTF	TGTGCCTGGAGTAAACCCACCCGGACAGGGTATGGCTACACCTTC	NA	TRBJ1-2	TRBD1	TRBV30
CASSVLATNEKLFF	TGTGCCAGCAGCGTATTAGCAACTAATGAAAAACTGTTTTTT	NA	TRBJ1-4	NA	TRBV9
CASSLDGTSYEQYF	TGTGCCAGCAGCTTAGATGGTACCAGCTACGAGCAGTACTTC	NA	TRBJ2-7	NA	TRBV7-9
CASSPGGLYYGYTF	TGTGCCAGCAGCCCAGGGGGTTTGTACTATGGCTACACCTTC	once	TRBJ1-2	TRBD1	TRBV7-9
CASSHLDREAFF	TGTGCCAGCAGCCACCTAGACAGGGAAGCTTTCTTT	NA	TRBJ1-1	NA	TRBV3-1/TRBV3-2
CSVVGGQMGTEAFF	TGCAGCGTTGTCGGGGGGCAAATGGGGACTGAAGCTTTCTTT	NA	TRBJ1-1	NA	TRBV29-1
CASSQLTRGHPEQYF	TGTGCCAGCAGCCAACTAACTCGGGGACACCCCGAGCAGTACTTC	NA	TRBJ2-7	NA	TRBV4-2
CAWRSTSGRSEQYF	TGTGCCTGGAGAAGTACTAGCGGGAGATCTGAGCAGTACTTC	NA	TRBJ2-7	TRBD2	TRBV30
CASSTRTQPQHF	TGTGCCAGCAGTACGCGGACCCAGCCCCAGCATTTT	NA	TRBJ1-5	NA	TRBV6-5
CASSPTGAQPTEAFF	TGTGCCAGCTCACCTACAGGGGCCCAACCCACTGAAGCTTTCTTT	NA	TRBJ1-1	TRBD1	TRBV18
CASSGQLSTDTQYF	TGTGCCAGCAGTGGCCAGCTTAGCACAGATACGCAGTATTTT	NA	TRBJ2-3	NA	TRBV25-1
CASSPGSLAGTDTQYF	TGTGCCAGCTCACCAGGGTCACTAGCGGGAACAGATACGCAGTATTTT	NA	TRBJ2-3	TRBD2	TRBV18
CASSPGQPYGYTF	TGTGCCAGCAGCCCAGGACAGCCCTATGGCTACACCTTC	NA	TRBJ1-2	NA	TRBV5-5